This T cell receptor beta chain was recovered during a study of glioma-infiltrating T cells after dendritic cell vaccination. Looking at the study overall: Glioblastoma patients came from Phase I and II dendritic cell vaccination trials.

Broader study findings: Estimated pretreatment TIL content predicted outcome after dendritic cell vaccination.

The PCR used 60 V beta and 13 J beta primers. Repertoires were generated with immunoSEQ multiplex PCR, while TCRdb's copy carries only in-frame clones and drops some. In the table there are roughly 60,000 clones, around nine tenths of which are singletons. The time point here: after dendritic cell vaccination, including at tumor progression/relapse. PBMC sampling occurred before vaccination, two weeks after the third dose, and at progression. Trimming removed 5 bases at V and 6 bases at J, with 14 bases between. Germline CDR1 is KGHSH and CDR2 is LQKENI. There are 13 residues in the CDR3. In its sample, this clone was seen once. Its target is not known.

V gene TRBV18 combines with J gene TRBJ2-7; D is perhaps TRBD2 (6 bases). Source: blood, taken after dendritic cell vaccination. This receptor was obtained from a human donor with glioblastoma. The CDR3 bases are TGTGCCAGCTCATCAATTCAGGGACTCGAGCAGTACTTC. Translating it yields CASSSIQGLEQYF.